The source of this T cell receptor beta chain is a study of blood T cell repertoires in COVID-19. There are 15 residues in the CDR3. Trimming stripped 7 bases from V and 2 bases from J, with 12 bases between. Per germline, CDR1 MDHEN and CDR2 SYDVKM. Measured with immunoSEQ multiplex PCR; TCRdb has only the in-frame clones, and not every one. Among about 310,000 clones, about 85% were seen once, and the ten largest hold 1.9%. The rearrangement uses TRBV28 and TRBJ2-6; the D gene is possibly TRBD1 (6 bases). The receptor's source is a woman aged 25 to 39 who had been exposed to COVID-19. Sequenced material: PBMCs or T cells enriched from blood (not recorded which). Here the CDR3 DNA reads TGTGCCAGCACCCCAGGGGCAACTGGGGCCAACGTCCTGACTTTC. This sequence encodes CASTPGATGANVLTF. Full variable domain (outside the CDR3, taken from reference TRBV28 and TRBJ2-6): DVKVTQSSRYLVKRTGEKVFLECVQDMDHENMFWYRQDPGLGLRLIYFSYDVKMKEKGDIPEGYSVSREKKERFSLILESASTNQTSMYLCASTPGATGANVLTFGAGSRLTVL.